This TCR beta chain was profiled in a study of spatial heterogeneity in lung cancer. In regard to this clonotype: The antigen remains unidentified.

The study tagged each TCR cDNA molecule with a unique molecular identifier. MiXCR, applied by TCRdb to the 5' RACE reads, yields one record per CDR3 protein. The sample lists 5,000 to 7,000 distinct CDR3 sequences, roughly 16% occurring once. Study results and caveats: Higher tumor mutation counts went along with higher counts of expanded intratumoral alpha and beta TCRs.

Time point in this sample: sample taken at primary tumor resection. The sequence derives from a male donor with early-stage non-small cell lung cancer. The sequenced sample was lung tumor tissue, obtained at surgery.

The CDR3 spells CASSRTMTDTQYF. In nucleotides, the CDR3 is TGTGCCAGCAGCCGAACTATGACCGATACGCAGTATTTT. This chain uses TRBV7-2 with TRBJ2-3; D uncertain. V was trimmed by 5 bases and J by 6 bases, leaving 12 bases between them. Germline assignment: CDR1 SGHTA and CDR2 FQGNSA. CDR3 length equals 13 residues.